Listed below are T cell receptor beta chains from one sample, sequenced in a study of cytomegalovirus exposure and HLA in healthy donors. Generated by immunoSEQ multiplex PCR, the TCRdb table keeps only in-frame clones and is missing some. The profile covers about 120,000 clones, with 50% to 80% appearing a single time and more than 6.5% taken by the ten largest. Sequenced sample: PBMCs. These receptors all come from a woman aged 35 to 49 in good health and CMV-seropositive. Both conserved end residues are part of each CDR3. The D gene is left open where the match is weak. Where a row states a size, it is once, few, many or the class of an expanded clone; other rows omit it.

d_call: .; v_call: TRBV9; clone_size: .; j_call: TRBJ2-3; cdr3_nt: TGTGCCAGCAGCGTAGATCAGATCACAGATACGCAGTATTTT; cdr3_aa: CASSVDQITDTQYF
d_call: TRBD2; v_call: TRBV4-1; clone_size: few; j_call: TRBJ2-7; cdr3_nt: TGCGCCAGCAGCCAAGATAGCGGGAAATCCTACGAGCAGTACTTC; cdr3_aa: CASSQDSGKSYEQYF
d_call: .; v_call: TRBV19; clone_size: .; j_call: TRBJ1-1; cdr3_nt: TGTGCCAGTACCAACCTGGGGGGGTTTTTTGGCACTGAAGCTTTCTTT; cdr3_aa: CASTNLGGFFGTEAFF
d_call: .; v_call: TRBV2; clone_size: .; j_call: TRBJ2-7; cdr3_nt: TGTGCCAGCAGTGCCGGGTCCCTCTTATTATACGAGCAGTACTTC; cdr3_aa: CASSAGSLLLYEQYF
d_call: TRBD1; v_call: TRBV4-1; clone_size: .; j_call: TRBJ2-7; cdr3_nt: TGCGCCAGCAGCCAAGATCGGGTGACAGGGGCCTACGAGCAGTACTTC; cdr3_aa: CASSQDRVTGAYEQYF
d_call: TRBD2; v_call: TRBV2; clone_size: few; j_call: TRBJ2-7; cdr3_nt: TGTGCCAGCAGTGGGGCGATAGCGGGAAACTCCTACGAGCAGTACTTC; cdr3_aa: CASSGAIAGNSYEQYF
d_call: .; v_call: TRBV19; clone_size: .; j_call: TRBJ1-1; cdr3_nt: TGTGCCAGTACCATGCCCACAGAGTACACTGAAGCTTTCTTT; cdr3_aa: CASTMPTEYTEAFF
d_call: TRBD2; v_call: TRBV11-1; clone_size: .; j_call: TRBJ2-5; cdr3_nt: TGTGCCAGCAGCTCCGGGAGGGGTAATGGGTACCAAGAGACCCAGTACTTC; cdr3_aa: CASSSGRGNGYQETQYF
d_call: TRBD2; v_call: TRBV7-9; clone_size: .; j_call: TRBJ2-2; cdr3_nt: TGTGCCAGCAGCTTAGGACAGTGGGGGGGGAAGGCGAACACCGGGGAGCTGTTTTTT; cdr3_aa: CASSLGQWGGKANTGELFF
d_call: .; v_call: TRBV30; clone_size: few; j_call: TRBJ1-2; cdr3_nt: TGTGCCTGCCACTCAGGCTACACCTTC; cdr3_aa: CACHSGYTF
d_call: TRBD1; v_call: TRBV5-1; clone_size: .; j_call: TRBJ1-1; cdr3_nt: TGCGCCAGCAGCGCAGGACAGGGGATGACTGAAGCTTTCTTT; cdr3_aa: CASSAGQGMTEAFF
d_call: .; v_call: TRBV9; clone_size: once; j_call: TRBJ2-3; cdr3_nt: TGTGCCAGCAGCGCCCGCCCAGGCACAGATACGCAGTATTTT; cdr3_aa: CASSARPGTDTQYF
d_call: .; v_call: TRBV25-1; clone_size: .; j_call: TRBJ2-7; cdr3_nt: TGTGCCAGCAGTGCGCTTAGGGGTGAGCAGTACTTC; cdr3_aa: CASSALRGEQYF
d_call: TRBD1; v_call: TRBV19; clone_size: .; j_call: TRBJ2-1; cdr3_nt: TGTGCCAGTAGTTACCTCGGGACAGGGGGCCACAATGAGCAGTTCTTC; cdr3_aa: CASSYLGTGGHNEQFF
d_call: TRBD1; v_call: TRBV4-2; clone_size: many; j_call: TRBJ2-3; cdr3_nt: TGTGCCAGCAGCCAAGACGCCGGGACAGGGACAGATACGCAGTATTTT; cdr3_aa: CASSQDAGTGTDTQYF
d_call: TRBD1; v_call: TRBV25-1; clone_size: .; j_call: TRBJ2-7; cdr3_nt: TGTGCCAGCAGGACCGGTCTCGGGACAGGCTCCTACGAGCAGTACTTC; cdr3_aa: CASRTGLGTGSYEQYF
d_call: TRBD1; v_call: TRBV29-1; clone_size: .; j_call: TRBJ2-7; cdr3_nt: TGCAGCGTTGCGGTGCAGGGGGAAATCTACGAGCAGTACTTC; cdr3_aa: CSVAVQGEIYEQYF
d_call: .; v_call: TRBV19; clone_size: once; j_call: TRBJ1-2; cdr3_nt: TGTGCCAGTAGTACGCGCTCAGGTGATGGCTACACCTTC; cdr3_aa: CASSTRSGDGYTF